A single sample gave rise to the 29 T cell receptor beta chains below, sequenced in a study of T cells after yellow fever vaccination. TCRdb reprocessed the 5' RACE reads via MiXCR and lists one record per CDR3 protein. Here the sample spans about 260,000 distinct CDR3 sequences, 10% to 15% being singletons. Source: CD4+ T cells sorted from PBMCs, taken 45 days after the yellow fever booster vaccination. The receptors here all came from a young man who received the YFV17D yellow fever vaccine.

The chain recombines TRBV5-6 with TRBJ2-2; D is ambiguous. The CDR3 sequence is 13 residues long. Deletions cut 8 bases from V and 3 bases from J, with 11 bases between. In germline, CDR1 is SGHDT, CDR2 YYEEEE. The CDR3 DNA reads TGTGCCAGTTGCGTATGGTACACCGGGGAGCTGTTTTTT. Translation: CASCVWYTGELFF.

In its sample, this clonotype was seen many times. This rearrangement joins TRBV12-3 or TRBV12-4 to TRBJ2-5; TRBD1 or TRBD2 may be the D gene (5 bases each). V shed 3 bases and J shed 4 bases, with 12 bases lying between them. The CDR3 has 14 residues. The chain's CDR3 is CASSFKGTSETQYF. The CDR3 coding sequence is TGTGCCAGCAGTTTCAAGGGGACCTCAGAGACCCAGTACTTC.

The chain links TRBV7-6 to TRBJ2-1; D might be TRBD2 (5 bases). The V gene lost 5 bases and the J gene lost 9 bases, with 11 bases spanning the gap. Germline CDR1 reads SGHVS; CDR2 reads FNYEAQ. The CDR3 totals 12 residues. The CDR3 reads CASSPSSPEQFF. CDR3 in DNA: TGTGCCAGCAGCCCTAGCAGCCCTGAGCAGTTCTTC.

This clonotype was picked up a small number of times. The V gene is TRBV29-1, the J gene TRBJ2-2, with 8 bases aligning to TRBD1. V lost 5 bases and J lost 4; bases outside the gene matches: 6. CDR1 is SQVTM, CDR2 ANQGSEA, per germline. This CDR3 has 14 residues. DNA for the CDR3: TGCAGCGTTTCAGGGGGCGAAGTCACCGGGGAGCTGTTTTTT. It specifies CSVSGGEVTGELFF.

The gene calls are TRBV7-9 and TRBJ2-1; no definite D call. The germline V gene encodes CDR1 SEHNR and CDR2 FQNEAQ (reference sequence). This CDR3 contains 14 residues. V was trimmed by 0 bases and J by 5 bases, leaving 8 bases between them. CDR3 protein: CASSLAPPDNEQFF. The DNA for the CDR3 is TGTGCCAGCAGCTTAGCCCCTCCCGACAATGAGCAGTTCTTC.

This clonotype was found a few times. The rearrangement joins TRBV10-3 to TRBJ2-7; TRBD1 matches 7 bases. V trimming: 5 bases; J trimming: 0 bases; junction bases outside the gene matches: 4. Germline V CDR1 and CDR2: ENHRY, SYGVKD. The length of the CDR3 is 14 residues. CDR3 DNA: TGTGCCATCAGTTCGACAGGGTCCTCCTACGAGCAGTACTTC. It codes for CAISSTGSSYEQYF.

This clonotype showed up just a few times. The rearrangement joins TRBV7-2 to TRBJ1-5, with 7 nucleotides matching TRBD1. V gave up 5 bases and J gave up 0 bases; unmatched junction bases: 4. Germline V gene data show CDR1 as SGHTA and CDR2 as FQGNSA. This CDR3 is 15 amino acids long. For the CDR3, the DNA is TGTGCCAGCAGCGTACAGGGGACTAGCAATCAGCCCCAGCATTTT. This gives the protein CASSVQGTSNQPQHF.

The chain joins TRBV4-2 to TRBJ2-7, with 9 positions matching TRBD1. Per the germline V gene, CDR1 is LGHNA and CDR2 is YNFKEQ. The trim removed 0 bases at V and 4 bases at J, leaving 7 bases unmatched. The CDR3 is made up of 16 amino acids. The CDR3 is CASSQELRTGEYEQYF. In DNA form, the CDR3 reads TGTGCCAGCAGCCAAGAATTACGGACAGGGGAGTACGAGCAGTACTTC.

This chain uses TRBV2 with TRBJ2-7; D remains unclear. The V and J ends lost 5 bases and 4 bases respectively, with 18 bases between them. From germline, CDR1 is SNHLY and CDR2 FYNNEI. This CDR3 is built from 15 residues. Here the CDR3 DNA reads TGTGCCAGCAGTCCTGACGCCGGCGCAACATACGAGCAGTACTTC. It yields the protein CASSPDAGATYEQYF.

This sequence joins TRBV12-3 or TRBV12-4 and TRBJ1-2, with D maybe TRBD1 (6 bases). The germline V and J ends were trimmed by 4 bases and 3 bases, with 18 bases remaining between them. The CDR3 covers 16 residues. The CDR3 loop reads CASSWATGLRYYGYTF. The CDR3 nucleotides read TGTGCCAGCAGTTGGGCGACAGGTCTCCGCTACTATGGCTACACCTTC.

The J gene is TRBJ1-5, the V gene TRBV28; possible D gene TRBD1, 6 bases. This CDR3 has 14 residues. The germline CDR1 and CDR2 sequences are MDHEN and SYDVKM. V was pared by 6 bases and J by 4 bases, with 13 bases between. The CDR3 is CASSVGHRNQPQHF. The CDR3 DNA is TGTGCCAGCAGCGTGGGACACCGAAATCAGCCCCAGCATTTT.

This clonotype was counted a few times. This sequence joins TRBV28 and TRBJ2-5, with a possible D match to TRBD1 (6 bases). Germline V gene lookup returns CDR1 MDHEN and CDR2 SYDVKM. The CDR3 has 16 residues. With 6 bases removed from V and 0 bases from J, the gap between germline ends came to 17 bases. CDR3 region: CASRTTRDINQETQYF. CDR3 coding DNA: TGTGCCAGCAGAACGACTCGGGACATCAACCAAGAGACCCAGTACTTC.

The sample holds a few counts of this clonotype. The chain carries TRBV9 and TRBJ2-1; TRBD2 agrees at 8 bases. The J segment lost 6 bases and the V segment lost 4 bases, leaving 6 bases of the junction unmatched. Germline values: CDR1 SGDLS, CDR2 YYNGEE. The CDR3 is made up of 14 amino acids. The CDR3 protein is CASSRTGTSNEQFF. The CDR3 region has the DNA TGTGCCAGCAGCAGAACCGGGACTAGCAATGAGCAGTTCTTC.

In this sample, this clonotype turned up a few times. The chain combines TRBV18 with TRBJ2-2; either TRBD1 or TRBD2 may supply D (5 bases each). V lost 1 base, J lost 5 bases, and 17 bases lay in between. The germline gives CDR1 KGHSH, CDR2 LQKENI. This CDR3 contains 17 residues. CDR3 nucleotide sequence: TGTGCCAGCTCACCACGGGACGGAGTACCGGGAACCGGGGAGCTGTTTTTT. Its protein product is CASSPRDGVPGTGELFF.

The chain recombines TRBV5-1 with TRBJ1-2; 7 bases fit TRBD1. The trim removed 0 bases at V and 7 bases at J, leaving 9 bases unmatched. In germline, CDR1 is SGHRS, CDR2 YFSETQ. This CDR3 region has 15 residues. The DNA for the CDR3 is TGCGCCAGCAGCTTGGGCGGACAGGTCTCGGCTGGCTACACCTTC. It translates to CASSLGGQVSAGYTF.

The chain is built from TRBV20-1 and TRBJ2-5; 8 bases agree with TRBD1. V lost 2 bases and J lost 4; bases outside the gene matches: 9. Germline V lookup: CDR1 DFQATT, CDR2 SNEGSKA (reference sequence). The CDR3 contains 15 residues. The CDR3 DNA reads TGCAGTGCTAGACCAAATGGACAGGGCCGAGAGACCCAGTACTTC. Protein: CSARPNGQGRETQYF.

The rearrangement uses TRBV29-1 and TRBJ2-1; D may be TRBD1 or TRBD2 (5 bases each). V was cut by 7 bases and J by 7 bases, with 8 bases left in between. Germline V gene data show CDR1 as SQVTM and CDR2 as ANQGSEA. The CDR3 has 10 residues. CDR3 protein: CSGGGNEQFF. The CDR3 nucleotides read TGCAGCGGTGGGGGTAATGAGCAGTTCTTC.

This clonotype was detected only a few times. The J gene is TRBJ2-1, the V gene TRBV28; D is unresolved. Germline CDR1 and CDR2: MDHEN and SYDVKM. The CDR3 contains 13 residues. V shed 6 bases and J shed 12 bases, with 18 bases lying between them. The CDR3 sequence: CASRSNPPGWQFF. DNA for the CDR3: TGTGCCAGCAGATCCAACCCACCTGGATGGCAGTTCTTC.

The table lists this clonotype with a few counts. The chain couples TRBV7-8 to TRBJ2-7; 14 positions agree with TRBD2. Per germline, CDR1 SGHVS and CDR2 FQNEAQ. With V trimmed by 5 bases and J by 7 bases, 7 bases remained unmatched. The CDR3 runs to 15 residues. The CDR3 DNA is TGTGCCAGCAGCACCCGACTAGCGGGAGGGTGGGAGCAGTACTTC. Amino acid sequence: CASSTRLAGGWEQYF.

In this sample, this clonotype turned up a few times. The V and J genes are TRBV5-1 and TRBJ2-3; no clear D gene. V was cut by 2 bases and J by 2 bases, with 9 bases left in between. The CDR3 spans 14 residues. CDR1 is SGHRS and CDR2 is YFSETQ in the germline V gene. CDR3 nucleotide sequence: TGCGCCAGCAGCTTACGACCCGACACAGATACGCAGTATTTT. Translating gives CASSLRPDTDTQYF.

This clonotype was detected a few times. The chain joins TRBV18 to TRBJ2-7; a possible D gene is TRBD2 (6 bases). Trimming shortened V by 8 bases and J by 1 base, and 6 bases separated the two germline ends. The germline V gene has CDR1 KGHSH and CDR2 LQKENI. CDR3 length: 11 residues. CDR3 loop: CASGGSYEQYF. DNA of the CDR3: TGTGCCAGCGGGGGGTCCTACGAGCAGTACTTC.

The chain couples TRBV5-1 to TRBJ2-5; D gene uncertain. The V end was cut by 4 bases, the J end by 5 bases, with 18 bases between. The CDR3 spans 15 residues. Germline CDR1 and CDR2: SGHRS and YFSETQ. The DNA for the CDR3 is TGCGCCAGCAGCACGGGCCCAGGAGTGATGGAGACCCAGTACTTC. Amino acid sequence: CASSTGPGVMETQYF.

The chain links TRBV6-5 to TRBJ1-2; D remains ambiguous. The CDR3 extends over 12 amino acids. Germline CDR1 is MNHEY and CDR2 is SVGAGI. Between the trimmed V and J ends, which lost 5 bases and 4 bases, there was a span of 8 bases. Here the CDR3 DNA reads TGTGCCAGCAGTGACGGCCCCTATGGCTACACCTTC. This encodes CASSDGPYGYTF.

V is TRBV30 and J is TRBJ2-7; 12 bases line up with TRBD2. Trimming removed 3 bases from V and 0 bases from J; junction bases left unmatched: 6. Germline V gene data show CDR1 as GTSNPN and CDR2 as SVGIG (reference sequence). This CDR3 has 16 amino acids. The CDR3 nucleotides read TGTGCCTGGAGCTTAAGACTAGCGGGGGACTCCTACGAGCAGTACTTC. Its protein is CAWSLRLAGDSYEQYF.

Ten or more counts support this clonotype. The CDR3 spells CASSLEGLGASEQFF. The CDR3 region has the DNA TGCGCCAGCAGCTTGGAGGGACTAGGGGCGTCTGAGCAGTTCTTC. The chain is built from TRBV5-1 and TRBJ2-1, with 8 bases aligning to TRBD2. The trim removed 0 bases at V and 9 bases at J, leaving 8 bases unmatched. Germline V CDR1 and CDR2: SGHRS, YFSETQ. The CDR3 extends over 15 amino acids.

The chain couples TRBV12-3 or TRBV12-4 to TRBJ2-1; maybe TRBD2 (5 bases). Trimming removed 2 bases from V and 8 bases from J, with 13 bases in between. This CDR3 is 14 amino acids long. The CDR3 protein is CASSLSSTVHEQFF. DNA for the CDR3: TGTGCCAGCAGTTTATCTAGCACCGTCCATGAGCAGTTCTTC.

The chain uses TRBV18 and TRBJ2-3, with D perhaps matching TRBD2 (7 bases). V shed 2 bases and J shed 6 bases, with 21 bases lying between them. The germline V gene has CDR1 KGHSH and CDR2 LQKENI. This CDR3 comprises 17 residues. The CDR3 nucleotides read TGTGCCAGCTCACCAACGGCCCCGCGCGCGGGGGCGGATACGCAGTATTTT. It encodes CASSPTAPRAGADTQYF.

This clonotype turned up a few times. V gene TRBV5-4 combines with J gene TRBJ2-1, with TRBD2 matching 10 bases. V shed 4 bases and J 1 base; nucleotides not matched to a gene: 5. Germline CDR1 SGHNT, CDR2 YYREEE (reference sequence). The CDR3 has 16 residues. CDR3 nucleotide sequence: TGTGCCAGCAGCCCCGGACTAGCGGATTCCTACAATGAGCAGTTCTTC. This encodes CASSPGLADSYNEQFF.

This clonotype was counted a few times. The CDR3 is CASSQDSINPLSTDTQYF. Here the CDR3 DNA reads TGTGCCAGCAGCCAAGATTCAATTAACCCCCTTAGCACAGATACGCAGTATTTT. The chain links TRBV4-2 to TRBJ2-3; D ambiguous. CDR1 and CDR2 (germline): LGHNA, YNFKEQ. CDR3 length equals 18 residues. V was clipped by 0 bases and J by 0 bases, with 16 bases between them.